A single sample gave rise to the 27 T cell receptor beta chains below, sequenced in a study of T cell responses to AZD1222 COVID-19 vaccine. The repertoire was sequenced with immunoSEQ multiplex PCR; TCRdb's copy has only in-frame clones and lacks some. The table has 120,000 to 150,000 clones, around 93% seen once. The specimen was peripheral blood, collected on day 0 of AZD1222 vaccination. Receptor source: an adult in good health.

The V call is TRBV24-1, the J call TRBJ2-3; D not certain. CDR3 length equals 14 residues. V was cut by 7 bases and J by 6 bases, with 16 bases left in between. Germline-derived CDR1 and CDR2 are KGHDR and SFDVKD. CDR3 in DNA: TGTGCCACCAGCGATCCGGGTCGGGCTGATACGCAGTATTTT. It specifies CATSDPGRADTQYF.

Concerning this clone itself: This sample includes further DNA sequences coding for the same CDR3. This chain uses TRBV18 with TRBJ1-4, with D maybe TRBD1 (5 bases). Trimming removed 2 bases from V and 6 bases from J, with 7 bases in between. The V gene's germline CDR1 is KGHSH and CDR2 LQKENI. There are 13 residues in the CDR3. The CDR3 nucleotides read TGTGCCAGCTCACCAGGGGGGGATGAAAAACTGTTTTTT. Translation: CASSPGGDEKLFF.

CDR3 sequence: CASRPTGHLNTEAFF. DNA for the CDR3: TGTGCCAGCAGACCTACGGGACACCTGAACACTGAAGCTTTCTTT. The rearrangement uses TRBV28 and TRBJ1-1; D is perhaps TRBD1 (6 bases). The V end lost 6 bases, the J end lost 0 bases, and 14 bases lay between the germline ends. Per germline, CDR1 MDHEN and CDR2 SYDVKM. The CDR3 is made up of 15 amino acids. The whole variable domain, filled in from reference TRBV28 and TRBJ1-1, reads DVKVTQSSRYLVKRTGEKVFLECVQDMDHENMFWYRQDPGLGLRLIYFSYDVKMKEKGDIPEGYSVSREKKERFSLILESASTNQTSMYLCASRPTGHLNTEAFFGQGTRLTVV.

V and J are TRBV30 and TRBJ1-1; TRBD1 is a possible D gene (5 bases). Germline CDR1 is GTSNPN and CDR2 is SVGIG (reference sequence). The length of the CDR3 is 13 residues. Trimming cost V 2 bases and J 5 bases, with 12 bases left between them. The CDR3: CAWSMKGLTEAFF. CDR3 nucleotide sequence: TGTGCCTGGAGTATGAAGGGGTTGACTGAAGCTTTCTTT.

The chain uses TRBV6-5 and TRBJ1-6, with D possibly TRBD1 on 5 matching bases. Germline lookup yields CDR1 MNHEY and CDR2 SVGAGI. With 5 bases removed from V and 10 bases from J, the gap between germline ends came to 15 bases. This CDR3 is built from 14 residues. CDR3 bases: TGTGCCAGCAGTAGGGGCGTGCAGGGCTCACCCCTCCACTTT. It yields the protein CASSRGVQGSPLHF.

The chain couples TRBV5-1 to TRBJ1-4, with D unclear. V gave up 0 bases and J gave up 8 bases, with 8 bases separating them. CDR1 and CDR2 (germline): SGHRS, YFSETQ. This CDR3 is built from 13 residues. The CDR3 spells CASSLALGEKLFF. The DNA for the CDR3 is TGCGCCAGCAGCTTGGCCCTGGGGGAAAAACTGTTTTTT.

This clone was seen a single time. The chain has TRBV11-2 and TRBJ2-1, with D possibly matching TRBD2 (6 bases). The germline V gene has CDR1 SGHAT and CDR2 FQNNGV. The CDR3 extends over 16 amino acids. Trimming took 0 bases from V and 8 from J, leaving 17 bases between them. CDR3 DNA sequence: TGTGCCAGCAGCTTAGAGGGGCTAGCGTATGGGGATGAGCAGTTCTTC. Amino acid sequence: CASSLEGLAYGDEQFF.

J is TRBJ2-6 and V is TRBV5-1, with unresolved D. The CDR3 loop spans 15 amino acids. V was shortened by 1 base and J by 0 bases, with 5 bases between the two germline ends. The germline V gene has CDR1 SGHRS and CDR2 YFSETQ. CDR3 amino acids: CASSLLSSGANVLTF. CDR3 coding DNA: TGCGCCAGCAGCTTGTTAAGCTCTGGGGCCAACGTCCTGACTTTC.

The J gene is TRBJ2-5, the V gene TRBV5-4, with a weak D call TRBD2 (6 bases). This CDR3 has 15 amino acids. The V gene's germline CDR1 is SGHNT and CDR2 YYREEE (reference sequence). The V end was cut by 4 bases, the J end by 3 bases, with 16 bases between. CDR3 nucleotide sequence: TGTGCCAGCAGCGGGAGCGGGTCTCCGAAAGAGACCCAGTACTTC. Translated, it gives CASSGSGSPKETQYF.

This clone was detected only a few times. The chain links TRBV7-9 to TRBJ1-1; the D is unclear. Trimming stripped 6 bases from V and 5 bases from J, with 16 bases between. Germline lookup yields CDR1 SEHNR and CDR2 FQNEAQ (reference sequence). The CDR3 is 14 amino acids. CDR3 residues: CASSREGGATEAFF. The CDR3, as DNA: TGTGCCAGCAGTCGCGAAGGAGGAGCAACTGAAGCTTTCTTT.

The V and J genes are TRBV12-5 and TRBJ1-1; 9 nucleotides line up with TRBD1. The CDR3 extends over 15 amino acids. Germline trimming cut 4 bases from V and 2 bases from J; bases unmatched to any gene: 5. Per the germline V gene, CDR1 is LGHNT and CDR2 is FRNRAP. This chain's CDR3 is CASGSLGQGNTEAFF. The CDR3 DNA reads as TGTGCTAGTGGTTCGCTGGGACAGGGTAACACTGAAGCTTTCTTT. Drawing the rest from reference TRBV12-5 and TRBJ1-1, the complete variable domain is DARVTQTPRHKVTEMGQEVTMRCQPILGHNTVFWYRQTMMQGLELLAYFRNRAPLDDSGMPKDRFSAEMPDATLATLKIQPSEPRDSAVYFCASGSLGQGNTEAFFGQGTRLTVV.

The genes are TRBV19 and TRBJ2-7; D might be TRBD2 (6 bases). The germline V and J ends were trimmed by 2 bases and 0 bases, with 11 bases remaining between them. CDR3 length: 15 residues. Germline CDR1 LNHDA, CDR2 SQIVND (reference sequence). The chain's CDR3 is CASSISQGGSYEQYF. DNA of the CDR3: TGTGCCAGTAGTATAAGTCAGGGAGGCTCCTACGAGCAGTACTTC. The full variable domain, with the rest looked up from reference TRBV19 and TRBJ2-7, is DGGITQSPKYLFRKEGQNVTLSCEQNLNHDAMYWYRQDPGQGLRLIYYSQIVNDFQKGDIAEGYSVSREKKESFPLTVTSAQKNPTAFYLCASSISQGGSYEQYFGPGTRLTVT.

This chain connects TRBV30 to TRBJ1-6, with D tentatively TRBD1 (6 bases). Germline-derived CDR1 and CDR2 are GTSNPN and SVGIG (reference sequence). CDR3 length: 12 amino acids. V lost 6 bases and J 4 bases, leaving 7 bases between the germline ends. In nucleotides, the CDR3 is TGTGCCTGCGACAGGTATAATTCACCCCTCCACTTT. Protein product: CACDRYNSPLHF.

The J gene is TRBJ1-2, the V gene TRBV9; D not resolved. CDR3 length: 10 amino acids. The V end lost 8 bases, the J end lost 4 bases, and 6 bases lay between the germline ends. Germline CDR1 SGDLS, CDR2 YYNGEE. DNA for the CDR3: TGTGCCAGTTGGGGCTATGGCTACACCTTC. This sequence encodes CASWGYGYTF.

Comment on this clone: The identical CDR3 is also encoded by other nucleotide sequences in the sample. This chain joins TRBV11-3 and TRBJ2-7; D may be TRBD1 (7 bases). Germline V gene lookup returns CDR1 SGHNT and CDR2 YENEEA. V lost 5 bases, J lost 7 bases, and 9 bases lay in between. The CDR3 is 11 amino acids. The CDR3 sequence is CASSPGGEQYF. CDR3 sequence (DNA): TGTGCCAGCAGCCCAGGGGGGGAGCAGTACTTC.

The chain's CDR3 is CASSHTRDEQFF. As DNA, the CDR3 is TGTGCCAGCAGCCACACCAGGGATGAGCAGTTCTTC. This sequence joins TRBV7-3 and TRBJ2-1, with D perhaps TRBD1 (5 bases). The CDR3 totals 12 residues. Deletions cut 5 bases from V and 8 bases from J, with 10 bases between. The germline CDR1 and CDR2 sequences are SGHTA and FQGTGA.

This chain connects TRBV4-1 to TRBJ1-6; D not certain. Germline lookup yields CDR1 MGHRA and CDR2 YSYEKL. The CDR3 sequence is 15 residues long. Trimming removed 3 bases from V and 6 bases from J, with 12 bases in between. CDR3 sequence (DNA): TGCGCCAGCAGCCACCCCGCGGGCAGTAATTCACCCCTCCACTTT. Amino acid sequence: CASSHPAGSNSPLHF.

This rearrangement joins TRBV11-2 to TRBJ1-2; no firm D call. V lost 4 bases and J 3 bases, leaving 9 bases between the germline ends. The CDR3 is 13 residues long. The V gene's germline CDR1 is SGHAT and CDR2 FQNNGV. CDR3 residues: CASSSPGDYGYTF. The CDR3 DNA follows: TGTGCCAGCAGCTCTCCCGGGGACTATGGCTACACCTTC.

This clone has a single count. The CDR3 DNA reads as TGCGCCAGCAGCCAAGAAAGCGGGGGGTGGGGAGAGCAGTTCTTC. Translation: CASSQESGGWGEQFF. This chain connects TRBV4-3 to TRBJ2-1, with 9 bases aligning to TRBD2. This CDR3 has 15 residues. Trimming cost V 0 bases and J 10 bases; bases outside gene matches: 7. Germline V lookup: CDR1 LGHNA, CDR2 YSLEER.

The CDR3 reads CASSSVGGGFNEQFF. The CDR3 DNA reads as TGTGCCAGCAGCTCAGTCGGCGGGGGCTTTAATGAGCAGTTCTTC. V gene TRBV7-2 combines with J gene TRBJ2-1, with D possibly matching TRBD2 (7 bases). CDR3 size: 15 residues. CDR1 and CDR2 (germline): SGHTA, FQGNSA. V lost 4 bases, J lost 7 bases, and 17 bases lay in between.

The V and J genes are TRBV19 and TRBJ1-6, with 9 bases aligning to TRBD1. Germline V CDR1 and CDR2: LNHDA, SQIVND (reference sequence). The CDR3 extends over 14 amino acids. V was clipped by 5 bases and J by 7 bases; unmatched bases: 3. The CDR3 nucleotides read TGTGCCAGTAGTCTAGGACAGGGGAATTCACCCCTCCACTTT. Protein sequence: CASSLGQGNSPLHF.

The chain links TRBV5-6 to TRBJ2-7; 8 nucleotides line up with TRBD1. Germline V gives CDR1 SGHDT, CDR2 YYEEEE. CDR3 length: 13 residues. The V and J ends lost 7 bases and 7 bases, in that order; junction bases with no gene match: 10. For the CDR3, the DNA is TGTGCCAGCGCGCAGGGGGCTTCCTGGGAGCAGTACTTC. Residues: CASAQGASWEQYF.

V and J are TRBV15 and TRBJ2-7; D remains unclear. Germline V gene data show CDR1 as LNHNV and CDR2 as YYDKDF (reference sequence). CDR3 length: 9 residues. V lost 5 bases and J 5 bases, leaving 1 base between the germline ends. CDR3 loop: CATSHEQYF. The DNA of the CDR3 is TGTGCCACCAGCCACGAGCAGTACTTC.

This clone was counted a few times. The chain employs TRBV7-2 and TRBJ1-1, with D uncertain. Trimming stripped 4 bases from V and 1 base from J, with 7 bases between. Germline CDR1 reads SGHTA; CDR2 reads FQGNSA. CDR3 length: 13 amino acids. In DNA form, the CDR3 reads TGTGCCAGCAGCTCCGACGCGAACACTGAAGCTTTCTTT. It encodes CASSSDANTEAFF. Complete variable domain (other parts from reference TRBV7-2 and TRBJ1-1): GAGVSQSPSNKVTEKGKDVELRCDPISGHTALYWYRQSLGQGLEFLIYFQGNSAPDKSGLPSDRFSAERTGGSVSTLTIQRTQQEDSAVYLCASSSDANTEAFFGQGTRLTVV.

Only one count was recorded for this clone. The V gene is TRBV4-1, the J gene TRBJ1-5; D possibly corresponds to TRBD1 (5 bases). In germline, CDR1 is MGHRA, CDR2 YSYEKL. The CDR3 consists of 16 residues. V was shortened by 0 bases and J by 7 bases, with 16 bases between the two germline ends. In DNA form, the CDR3 reads TGCGCCAGCAGCCAAGATGCCGGTCGAGGGGAGCAGCCCCAGCATTTT. Its protein is CASSQDAGRGEQPQHF.

The genes are TRBV28 and TRBJ2-2; weak D call: TRBD1 (6 bases). This CDR3 spans 15 amino acids. Looked up from germline, CDR1 is MDHEN and CDR2 is SYDVKM. Trimming stripped 5 bases from V and 4 bases from J, with 14 bases between. Written as DNA, the CDR3 is TGTGCCAGCAGTACATGGTCACAGGGCACCGGGGAGCTGTTTTTT. Translated: CASSTWSQGTGELFF.

The chain links TRBV6-6 to TRBJ2-1; D is possibly TRBD1 or TRBD2 (5 bases each). Between the trimmed V and J ends, which lost 2 bases and 2 bases, there was a span of 10 bases. CDR3 length: 15 amino acids. CDR1 and CDR2 from the germline V gene are MNHNY and SVGAGI (reference sequence). The CDR3: CASSYGVGAYNEQFF. CDR3 DNA sequence: TGTGCCAGCAGTTACGGAGTGGGGGCCTACAATGAGCAGTTCTTC.